One sample yielded the 20 T cell receptor beta chains listed below, sequenced in a study of CD8 T cells in Susac syndrome. When the RNA was reverse transcribed, random hexamers were used with an input of roughly 0.45 to 1 ug. TCRdb re-called the immunoSEQ multiplex PCR reads with MiXCR, one entry per CDR3 protein. The sample shows 200,000 or so distinct CDR3 sequences, around 95% of them seen only once. Sequencing used CD4+ T cells from PBMCs. These receptors were obtained from a human donor with Susac syndrome.

The chain links TRBV3-1 to TRBJ1-5; no firm D call. Germline V lookup: CDR1 LGHDT, CDR2 YNNKEL (reference sequence). CDR3 length: 13 amino acids. The V gene lost 3 bases and the J gene lost 9 bases, with 12 bases spanning the gap. Here the CDR3 DNA reads TGTGCCAGCAGCCAGTACTCCGAATCGCCCCAGCATTTT. It translates to CASSQYSESPQHF.

This clonotype was seen only a few times. The V call is TRBV19, the J call TRBJ1-3; D is unresolved. Trimming pared 5 bases from V and 4 bases from J, leaving 6 bases between. Germline lookup yields CDR1 LNHDA and CDR2 SQIVND (reference sequence). This CDR3 contains 12 residues. This chain's CDR3 is CASSRQGNTIYF. CDR3 sequence (DNA): TGTGCCAGTAGTCGTCAGGGAAACACCATATATTTT.

This clonotype was counted once. This chain links TRBV6-2 or TRBV6-3 with TRBJ2-3; 7 positions match TRBD2. Germline V gives CDR1 MNHEY, CDR2 SVGEGT. Trimming at V came to 8 bases and at J to 1 base, leaving 12 bases not matched to a gene. The CDR3 contains 16 residues. DNA of the CDR3: TGTGCCAGCGTCAAATCGGTCAGCGGGGGCACAGATACGCAGTATTTT. Its protein product is CASVKSVSGGTDTQYF.

The chain recombines TRBV29-1 with TRBJ2-1, with D perhaps TRBD2 (6 bases). Germline-derived CDR1 and CDR2 are SQVTM and ANQGSEA. The germline V and J ends were trimmed by 2 bases and 1 base, with 12 bases remaining between them. The CDR3 length is 15 residues. CDR3: CSVESRGLSYNEQFF. The DNA of the CDR3 is TGCAGCGTTGAATCGCGGGGCCTTTCCTACAATGAGCAGTTCTTC.

The chain recombines TRBV4-1 with TRBJ2-1; a possible D gene is TRBD2 (6 bases). Trimming shortened V by 4 bases and J by 8 bases, and 21 bases separated the two germline ends. The germline V gene encodes CDR1 MGHRA and CDR2 YSYEKL. CDR3 length: 16 amino acids. The CDR3 here is CASSPWAGRQIDEQFF. The DNA for the CDR3 is TGCGCCAGCAGCCCCTGGGCGGGGAGGCAAATCGATGAGCAGTTCTTC.

The chain has TRBV20-1 and TRBJ1-1; D is uncertain. Germline-derived CDR1 and CDR2 are DFQATT and SNEGSKA (reference sequence). This CDR3 region has 10 residues. V lost 3 bases and J lost 7, with 6 bases in between. The CDR3 DNA sequence: TGCAGTGCTAGGGACGGTGAAGCTTTCTTT. It encodes CSARDGEAFF.

The rearrangement links TRBV15 to TRBJ2-5, with a weak D call TRBD2 (5 bases). The CDR3 contains 14 residues. V was trimmed by 1 base and J by 2 bases, leaving 8 bases between them. Germline lookup yields CDR1 LNHNV and CDR2 YYDKDF (reference sequence). This CDR3 reads CATSRGLSQETQYF. Here the CDR3 DNA reads TGTGCCACCAGCAGAGGACTATCACAAGAGACCCAGTACTTC. The whole variable domain, filled in from reference TRBV15 and TRBJ2-5, reads DAMVIQNPRYQVTQFGKPVTLSCSQTLNHNVMYWYQQKSSQAPKLLFHYYDKDFNNEADTPDNFQSRRPNTSFCFLDIRSPGLGDTAMYLCATSRGLSQETQYFGPGTRLLVL.

The CDR3 loop is CAWSVGTQVHYEQYF. The CDR3 DNA reads as TGTGCCTGGAGTGTAGGGACCCAGGTCCACTACGAGCAGTACTTC. The chain uses TRBV30 and TRBJ2-7; D may correspond to TRBD1 or TRBD2 (5 bases each). Trimming took 0 bases from V and 3 from J, leaving 15 bases between them. Germline V CDR1 and CDR2: GTSNPN, SVGIG (reference sequence). The CDR3 covers 15 residues.

DNA for the CDR3: TGTGCCAGCAGCTTATTTGGACAGGACTACAATGAGCAGTTCTTC. Its protein product is CASSLFGQDYNEQFF. The chain uses TRBV7-3 and TRBJ2-1; 7 bases are shared with TRBD1. The V gene's germline CDR1 is SGHTA and CDR2 FQGTGA. J gave up 3 bases and V 2 bases, and 4 bases lay outside the gene matches. CDR3 length equals 15 residues.

The genes are TRBV18 and TRBJ2-5, with 7 bases that match TRBD1. The J segment lost 0 bases and the V segment lost 1 base, leaving 8 bases of the junction unmatched. This CDR3 spans 17 amino acids. Germline CDR1 and CDR2: KGHSH and LQKENI. The CDR3 DNA sequence: TGTGCCAGCTCACCACTGACAGGGCGGCGTGACCAAGAGACCCAGTACTTC. It yields the protein CASSPLTGRRDQETQYF. The variable domain in full, with the rest retrieved from reference TRBV18 and TRBJ2-5, is NAGVMQNPRHLVRRRGQEARLRCSPMKGHSHVYWYRQLPEEGLKFMVYLQKENIIDESGMPKERFSAEFPKEGPSILRIQQVVRGDSAAYFCASSPLTGRRDQETQYFGPGTRLLVL.

The chain combines TRBV30 with TRBJ2-3; TRBD1 is a possible D gene (7 bases). V lost 7 bases and J lost 0, with 11 bases in between. CDR3 length: 13 residues. Germline V lookup: CDR1 GTSNPN, CDR2 SVGIG (reference sequence). As DNA, the CDR3 is TGTGCCTCACAGGGGAGGAGCACAGATACGCAGTATTTT. Translation: CASQGRSTDTQYF.

The chain combines TRBV11-2 with TRBJ2-1; 7 bases agree with TRBD2. J gave up 5 bases and V 2 bases, and 3 bases lay outside the gene matches. This CDR3 is 14 amino acids long. The germline CDR1 and CDR2 sequences are SGHAT and FQNNGV. The CDR3 bases are TGTGCCAGCAGCTTATTCCTAGCGGACAATGAGCAGTTCTTC. This gives the protein CASSLFLADNEQFF.

The genes are TRBV6-1 and TRBJ2-3; 7 nucleotides align to TRBD2. CDR3 length: 14 amino acids. Losses at the gene ends were 7 bases for V and 0 bases for J; bases not matched to a gene: 4. Germline V gives CDR1 MNHNS, CDR2 SASEGT. CDR3 amino acids: CASMVAGSTDTQYF. CDR3 bases: TGTGCCAGCATGGTAGCGGGCAGCACAGATACGCAGTATTTT.

The CDR3 here is CASSLGGWAAQETQYF. CDR3 sequence (DNA): TGTGCCAGCAGTTTAGGTGGCTGGGCGGCCCAAGAGACCCAGTACTTC. The chain has TRBV12-3 or TRBV12-4 and TRBJ2-5; D gene uncertain. V was clipped by 1 base and J by 1 base, with 13 bases between them. This CDR3 is built from 16 residues.

The rearrangement links TRBV4-2 to TRBJ1-2; D gene unclear. The CDR3 length is 14 residues. Germline V gives CDR1 LGHNA, CDR2 YNFKEQ. V was shortened by 0 bases and J by 7 bases, with 12 bases between the two germline ends. CDR3 nucleotides: TGTGCCAGCAGCCAAGAAGCGAAGGTGGGTGGCTACACCTTC. It yields the protein CASSQEAKVGGYTF.

This chain uses TRBV19 with TRBJ1-6; D remains unclear. The CDR3 has 17 amino acids. The germline CDR1 and CDR2 sequences are LNHDA and SQIVND (reference sequence). Trimming stripped 2 bases from V and 9 bases from J, with 20 bases between. The CDR3 loop is CASSIFATLDEGSPLHF. CDR3 sequence (DNA): TGTGCCAGTAGTATATTCGCGACACTCGACGAGGGTTCACCCCTCCACTTT.

The CDR3 loop reads CAGRPLGQVTDTQYF. The CDR3 nucleotides read TGTGCCGGAAGGCCCCTAGGACAAGTCACAGATACGCAGTATTTT. V usage is TRBV2 and J usage is TRBJ2-3; the D gene is possibly TRBD1 (5 bases). The germline gives CDR1 SNHLY, CDR2 FYNNEI. Trimming pared 11 bases from V and 2 bases from J, leaving 20 bases between. The CDR3 is 15 residues long.

CDR3 region: CATSRDYRSGGFTDTQYF. The DNA of the CDR3 is TGTGCCACCAGCAGAGATTATCGTAGCGGGGGTTTCACAGATACGCAGTATTTT. V usage is TRBV15 and J usage is TRBJ2-3; 9 bases agree with TRBD2. CDR1 is LNHNV, CDR2 YYDKDF, per germline (reference sequence). The length of the CDR3 is 18 residues. The V and J ends lost 0 bases and 2 bases, in that order; junction bases with no gene match: 9.

This clonotype has a single count. This chain connects TRBV30 to TRBJ2-3; D is possibly TRBD2 (5 bases). This CDR3 contains 14 residues. Germline values: CDR1 GTSNPN, CDR2 SVGIG (reference sequence). V was cut by 1 base and J by 2 bases, with 10 bases left in between. The CDR3 DNA sequence: TGTGCCTGGAGTGAAAGCGGTCTCACAGATACGCAGTATTTT. It yields the protein CAWSESGLTDTQYF.

The chain carries TRBV20-1 and TRBJ1-6; weak D call: TRBD1 (6 bases). The V and J ends lost 0 bases and 9 bases respectively, with 18 bases between them. CDR1 is DFQATT and CDR2 is SNEGSKA in the germline V gene (reference sequence). The CDR3 is 16 residues long. CDR3: CSARDRRGGRGSPLHF. The DNA for the CDR3 is TGCAGTGCTAGAGACCGAAGGGGGGGCAGAGGTTCACCCCTCCACTTT.